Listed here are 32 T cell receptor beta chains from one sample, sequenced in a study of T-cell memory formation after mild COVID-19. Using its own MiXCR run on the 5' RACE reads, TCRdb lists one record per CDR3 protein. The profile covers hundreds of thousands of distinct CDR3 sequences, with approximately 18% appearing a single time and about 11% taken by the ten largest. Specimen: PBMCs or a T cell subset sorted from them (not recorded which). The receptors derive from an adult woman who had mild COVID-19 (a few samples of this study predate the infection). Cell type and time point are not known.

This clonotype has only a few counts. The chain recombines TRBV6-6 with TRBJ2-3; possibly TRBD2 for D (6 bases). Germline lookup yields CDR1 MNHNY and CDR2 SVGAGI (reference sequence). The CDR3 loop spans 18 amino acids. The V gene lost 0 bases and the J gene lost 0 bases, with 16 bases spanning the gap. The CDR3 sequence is CASSYSDVREMSTDTQYF. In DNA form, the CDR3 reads TGTGCCAGCAGTTACTCGGATGTTCGGGAGATGAGCACAGATACGCAGTATTTT.

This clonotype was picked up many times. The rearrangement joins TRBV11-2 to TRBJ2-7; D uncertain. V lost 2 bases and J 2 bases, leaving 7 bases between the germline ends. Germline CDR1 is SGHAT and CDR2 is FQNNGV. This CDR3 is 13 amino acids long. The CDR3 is CASSLLHTYEQYF. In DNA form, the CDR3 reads TGTGCCAGCAGCTTACTGCATACCTACGAGCAGTACTTC.

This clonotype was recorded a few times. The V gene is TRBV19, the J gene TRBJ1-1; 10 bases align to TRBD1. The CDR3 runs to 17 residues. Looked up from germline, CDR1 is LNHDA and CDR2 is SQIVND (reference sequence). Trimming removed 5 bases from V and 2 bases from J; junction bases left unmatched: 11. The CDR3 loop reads CASSRRGQGPINTEAFF. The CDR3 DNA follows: TGTGCCAGTAGTCGGCGGGGACAGGGGCCTATTAACACTGAAGCTTTCTTT.

CDR3 amino acids: CASSEWGQGGNEQFF. The CDR3 DNA is TGTGCCAGCAGTGAATGGGGGCAGGGAGGCAATGAGCAGTTCTTC. The J gene is TRBJ2-1, the V gene TRBV25-1; either TRBD1 or TRBD2 may supply D (6 bases each). Germline CDR1 is MGHDK and CDR2 is SYGVNS. Trimming cost V 1 base and J 6 bases, with 13 bases left between them. This CDR3 is built from 15 residues. The full variable domain, its missing parts supplied by reference TRBV25-1 and TRBJ2-1, is EADIYQTPRYLVIGTGKKITLECSQTMGHDKMYWYQQDPGMELHLIHYSYGVNSTEKGDLSSESTVSRIRTEHFPLTLESARPSHTSQYLCASSEWGQGGNEQFFGPGTRLTVL.

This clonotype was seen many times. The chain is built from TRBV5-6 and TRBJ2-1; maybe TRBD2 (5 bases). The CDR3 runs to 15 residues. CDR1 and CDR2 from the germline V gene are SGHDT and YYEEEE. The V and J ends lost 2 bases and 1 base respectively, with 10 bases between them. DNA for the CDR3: TGTGCCAGCAGCTTATCCGGGGTATCCTACAATGAGCAGTTCTTC. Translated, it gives CASSLSGVSYNEQFF. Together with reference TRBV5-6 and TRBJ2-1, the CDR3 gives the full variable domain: DAGVTQSPTHLIKTRGQQVTLRCSPKSGHDTVSWYQQALGQGPQFIFQYYEEEERQRGNFPDRFSGHQFPNYSSELNVNALLLGDSALYLCASSLSGVSYNEQFFGPGTRLTVL.

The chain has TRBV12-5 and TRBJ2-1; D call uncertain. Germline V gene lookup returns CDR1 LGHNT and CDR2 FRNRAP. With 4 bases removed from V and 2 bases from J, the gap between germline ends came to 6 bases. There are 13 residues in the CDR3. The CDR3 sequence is CASGSTPYNEQFF. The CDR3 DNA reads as TGTGCTAGTGGTTCGACCCCCTACAATGAGCAGTTCTTC. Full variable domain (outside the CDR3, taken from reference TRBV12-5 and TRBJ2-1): DARVTQTPRHKVTEMGQEVTMRCQPILGHNTVFWYRQTMMQGLELLAYFRNRAPLDDSGMPKDRFSAEMPDATLATLKIQPSEPRDSAVYFCASGSTPYNEQFFGPGTRLTVL.

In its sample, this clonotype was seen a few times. The CDR3 here is CASRWGGQDIYNEQFF. CDR3 bases: TGTGCCAGCAGATGGGGAGGGCAGGATATCTACAATGAGCAGTTCTTC. The chain employs TRBV12-3 or TRBV12-4 and TRBJ2-1; TRBD2 agrees at 7 bases. J lost 3 bases, V lost 6 bases, and 11 bases had no gene match. This CDR3 spans 16 amino acids.

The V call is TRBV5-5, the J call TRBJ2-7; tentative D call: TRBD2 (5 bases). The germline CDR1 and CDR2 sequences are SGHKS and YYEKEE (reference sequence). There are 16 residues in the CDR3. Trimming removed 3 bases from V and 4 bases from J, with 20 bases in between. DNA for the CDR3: TGTGCCAGCAGCTATGGACGGGGTACCGTGGGATACGAGCAGTACTTC. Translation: CASSYGRGTVGYEQYF. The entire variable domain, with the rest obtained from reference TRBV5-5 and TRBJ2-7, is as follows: DAGVTQSPTHLIKTRGQQVTLRCSPISGHKSVSWYQQVLGQGPQFIFQYYEKEERGRGNFPDRFSARQFPNYSSELNVNALLLGDSALYLCASSYGRGTVGYEQYFGPGTRLTVT.

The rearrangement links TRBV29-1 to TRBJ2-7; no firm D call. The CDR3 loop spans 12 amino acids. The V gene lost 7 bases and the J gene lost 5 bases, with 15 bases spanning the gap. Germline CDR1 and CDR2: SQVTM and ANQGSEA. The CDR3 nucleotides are TGCAGCGCCACGGCGGCAGCAAACGAGCAGTACTTC. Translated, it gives CSATAAANEQYF.

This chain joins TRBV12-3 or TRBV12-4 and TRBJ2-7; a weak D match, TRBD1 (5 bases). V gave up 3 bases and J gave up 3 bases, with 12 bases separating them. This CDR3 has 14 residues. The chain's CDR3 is CASSFATGDYEQYF. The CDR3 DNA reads TGTGCCAGCAGTTTTGCCACAGGTGACTACGAGCAGTACTTC.

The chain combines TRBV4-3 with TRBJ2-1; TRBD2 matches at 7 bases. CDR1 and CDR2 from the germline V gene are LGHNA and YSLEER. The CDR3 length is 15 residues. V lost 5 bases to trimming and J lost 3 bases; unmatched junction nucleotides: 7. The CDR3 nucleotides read TGCGCCAGCAGCGATGGGCTAGCGGACTACAATGAGCAGTTCTTC. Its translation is CASSDGLADYNEQFF.

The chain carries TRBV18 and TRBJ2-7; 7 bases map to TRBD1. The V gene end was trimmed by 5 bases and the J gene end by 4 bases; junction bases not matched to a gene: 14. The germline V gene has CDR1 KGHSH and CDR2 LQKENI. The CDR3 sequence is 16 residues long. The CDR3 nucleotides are TGTGCCAGCTCATCTACTCAGGGACAGATTGGGTACGAGCAGTACTTC. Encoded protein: CASSSTQGQIGYEQYF.

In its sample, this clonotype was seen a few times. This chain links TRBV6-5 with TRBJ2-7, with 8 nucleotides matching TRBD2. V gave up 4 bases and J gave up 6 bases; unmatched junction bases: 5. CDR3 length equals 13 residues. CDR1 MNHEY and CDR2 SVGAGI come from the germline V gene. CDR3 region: CASSFPGGFEQYF. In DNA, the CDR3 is TGTGCCAGCAGTTTCCCGGGAGGGTTCGAGCAGTACTTC.

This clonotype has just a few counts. CDR3 in amino acids: CSARVPGTTEAFF. CDR3 sequence (DNA): TGCAGTGCTAGAGTCCCGGGGACCACTGAAGCTTTCTTT. The chain carries TRBV20-1 and TRBJ1-1, with D perhaps TRBD1 (5 bases). This CDR3 has 13 residues. Trimming cost V 1 base and J 4 bases, with 10 bases left between them. From germline, CDR1 is DFQATT and CDR2 SNEGSKA (reference sequence).

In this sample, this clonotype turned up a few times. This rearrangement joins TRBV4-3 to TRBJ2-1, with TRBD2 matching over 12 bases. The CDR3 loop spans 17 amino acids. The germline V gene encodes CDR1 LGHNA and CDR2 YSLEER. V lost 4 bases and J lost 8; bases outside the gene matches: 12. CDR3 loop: CASSRAETSGGRDEQFF. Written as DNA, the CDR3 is TGCGCCAGCAGCCGGGCGGAGACTAGCGGGGGCCGGGATGAGCAGTTCTTC.

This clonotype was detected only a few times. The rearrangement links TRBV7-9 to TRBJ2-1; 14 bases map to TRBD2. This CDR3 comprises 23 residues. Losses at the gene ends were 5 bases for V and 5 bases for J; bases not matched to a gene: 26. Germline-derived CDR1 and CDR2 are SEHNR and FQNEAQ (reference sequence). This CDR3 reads CASSRRGGLAGANLGKRDNEQFF. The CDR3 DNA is TGTGCCAGCAGCCGGCGGGGGGGACTAGCGGGAGCAAACCTCGGAAAGAGGGACAATGAGCAGTTCTTC.

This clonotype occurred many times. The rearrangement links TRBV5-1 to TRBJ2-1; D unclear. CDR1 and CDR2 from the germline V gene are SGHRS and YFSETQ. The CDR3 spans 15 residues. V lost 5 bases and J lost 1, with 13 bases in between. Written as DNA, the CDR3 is TGCGCCAGCAGTCTACAGCCGCGGTCCTACAATGAGCAGTTCTTC. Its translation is CASSLQPRSYNEQFF. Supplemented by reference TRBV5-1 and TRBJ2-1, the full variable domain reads KAGVTQTPRYLIKTRGQQVTLSCSPISGHRSVSWYQQTPGQGLQFLFEYFSETQRNKGNFPGRFSGRQFSNSRSEMNVSTLELGDSALYLCASSLQPRSYNEQFFGPGTRLTVL.

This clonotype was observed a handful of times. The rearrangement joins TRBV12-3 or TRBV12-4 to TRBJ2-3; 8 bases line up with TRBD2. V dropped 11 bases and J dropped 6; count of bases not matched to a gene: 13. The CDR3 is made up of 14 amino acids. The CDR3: CAGRRGGALDTQYF. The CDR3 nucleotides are TGTGCCGGCCGCCGGGGGGGCGCATTGGATACGCAGTATTTT.

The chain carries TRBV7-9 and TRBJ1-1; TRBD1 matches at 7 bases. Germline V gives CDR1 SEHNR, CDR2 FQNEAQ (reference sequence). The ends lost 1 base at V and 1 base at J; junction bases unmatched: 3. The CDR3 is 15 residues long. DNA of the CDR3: TGTGCCAGCAGCTTAGTCACAGGGGAGAACACTGAAGCTTTCTTT. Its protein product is CASSLVTGENTEAFF.

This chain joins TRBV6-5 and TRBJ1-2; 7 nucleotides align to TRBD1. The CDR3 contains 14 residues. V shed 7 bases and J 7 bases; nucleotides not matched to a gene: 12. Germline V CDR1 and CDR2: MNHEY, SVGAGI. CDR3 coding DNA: TGTGCCAGCACTACAAGGACAGGACGTCGTGGCTACACCTTC. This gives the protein CASTTRTGRRGYTF.

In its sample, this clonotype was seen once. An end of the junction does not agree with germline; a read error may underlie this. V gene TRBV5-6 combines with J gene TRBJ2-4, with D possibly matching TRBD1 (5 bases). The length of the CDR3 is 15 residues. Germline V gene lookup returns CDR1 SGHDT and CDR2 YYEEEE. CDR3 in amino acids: CASSFNAGPKKIQYF. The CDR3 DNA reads TGTGCCAGCAGCTTTAATGCAGGGCCCAAAAAAATTCAGTACTTC.

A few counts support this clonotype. The CDR3 DNA reads as TGTGCCAGCAGTTCGGGACTAGTGAGGCAAGAGACCCAGTACTTC. Its protein is CASSSGLVRQETQYF. The gene calls are TRBV27 and TRBJ2-5; 8 bases agree with TRBD2. With 4 bases clipped from V and 2 bases from J, the junction kept 6 bases outside the gene matches. CDR3 size: 15 residues. CDR1 and CDR2 (germline): MNHEY, SMNVEV (reference sequence).

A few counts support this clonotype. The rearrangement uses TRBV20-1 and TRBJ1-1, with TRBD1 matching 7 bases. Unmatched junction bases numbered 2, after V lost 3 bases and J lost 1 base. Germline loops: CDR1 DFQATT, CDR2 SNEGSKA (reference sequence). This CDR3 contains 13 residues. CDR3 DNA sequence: TGCAGTGCTAGTTGGACAGGGAACACTGAAGCTTTCTTT. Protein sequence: CSASWTGNTEAFF.

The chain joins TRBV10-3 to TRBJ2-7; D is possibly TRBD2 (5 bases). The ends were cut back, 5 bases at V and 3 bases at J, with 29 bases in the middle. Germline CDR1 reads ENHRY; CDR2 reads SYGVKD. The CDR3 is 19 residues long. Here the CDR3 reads CAISSLQARLGIGDYEQYF. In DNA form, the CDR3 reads TGTGCCATCAGTAGTTTGCAGGCCAGACTTGGTATCGGGGACTACGAGCAGTACTTC.

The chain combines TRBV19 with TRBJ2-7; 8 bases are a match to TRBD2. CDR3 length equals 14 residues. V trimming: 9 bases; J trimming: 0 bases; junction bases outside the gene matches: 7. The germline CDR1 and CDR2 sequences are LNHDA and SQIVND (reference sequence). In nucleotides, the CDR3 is TGTGCCAGCCATACCGGGACTAGCTCCTACGAGCAGTACTTC. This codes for CASHTGTSSYEQYF.

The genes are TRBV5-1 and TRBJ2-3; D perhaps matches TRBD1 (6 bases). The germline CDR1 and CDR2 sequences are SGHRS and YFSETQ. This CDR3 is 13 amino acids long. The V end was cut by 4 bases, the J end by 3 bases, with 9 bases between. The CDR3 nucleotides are TGCGCCAGCAGCGGACAGCTTACAGATACGCAGTATTTT. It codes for CASSGQLTDTQYF.

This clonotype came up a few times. The CDR3: CASSVGGGRQETQYF. The CDR3, as DNA: TGTGCCAGCAGCGTAGGTGGGGGACGCCAAGAGACCCAGTACTTC. This rearrangement joins TRBV9 to TRBJ2-5; D could derive from TRBD1 or TRBD2 (5 bases each). Germline CDR1 is SGDLS and CDR2 is YYNGEE. CDR3 length equals 15 residues. V was cut by 0 bases and J by 1 base, with 10 bases left in between.

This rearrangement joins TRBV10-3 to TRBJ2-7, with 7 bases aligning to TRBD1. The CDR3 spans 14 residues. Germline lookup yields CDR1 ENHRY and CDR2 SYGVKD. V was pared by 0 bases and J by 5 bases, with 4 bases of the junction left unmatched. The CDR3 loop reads CAISESGGLDEQYF. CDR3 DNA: TGTGCCATCAGTGAGTCAGGGGGCCTCGACGAGCAGTACTTC.

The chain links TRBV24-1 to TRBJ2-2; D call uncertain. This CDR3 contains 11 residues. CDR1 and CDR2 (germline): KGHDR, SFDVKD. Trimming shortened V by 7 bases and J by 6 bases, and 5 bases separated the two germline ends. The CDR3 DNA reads TGTGCCACCAGCGCATCCGGGGAGCTGTTTTTT. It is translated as CATSASGELFF.

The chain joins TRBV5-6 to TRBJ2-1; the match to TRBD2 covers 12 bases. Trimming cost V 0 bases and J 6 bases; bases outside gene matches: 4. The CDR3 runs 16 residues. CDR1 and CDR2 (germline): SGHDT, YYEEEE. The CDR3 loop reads CASSLATSGSLNEQFF. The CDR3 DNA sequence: TGTGCCAGCAGCTTGGCGACTAGCGGGAGTCTCAATGAGCAGTTCTTC.

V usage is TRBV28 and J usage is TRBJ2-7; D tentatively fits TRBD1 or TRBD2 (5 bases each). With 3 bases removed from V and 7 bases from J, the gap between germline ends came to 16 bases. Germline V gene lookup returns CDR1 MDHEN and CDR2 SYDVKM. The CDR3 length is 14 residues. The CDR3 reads CASSFRGKTWEQYF. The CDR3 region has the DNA TGTGCCAGCAGTTTCCGGGGCAAAACATGGGAGCAGTACTTC. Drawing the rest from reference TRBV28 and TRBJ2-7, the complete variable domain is DVKVTQSSRYLVKRTGEKVFLECVQDMDHENMFWYRQDPGLGLRLIYFSYDVKMKEKGDIPEGYSVSREKKERFSLILESASTNQTSMYLCASSFRGKTWEQYFGPGTRLTVT.

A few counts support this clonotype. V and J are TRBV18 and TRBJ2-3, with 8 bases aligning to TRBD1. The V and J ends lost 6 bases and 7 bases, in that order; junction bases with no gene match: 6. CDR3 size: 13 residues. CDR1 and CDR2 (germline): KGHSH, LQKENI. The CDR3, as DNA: TGTGCCAGCTCCCTGGACAGGGATAATACGCAGTATTTT. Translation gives CASSLDRDNTQYF.